The clone carrying this T cell receptor beta chain was recorded a few times. No antigen is known for it. The data belong to a study of T-cell memory formation after mild COVID-19. Whole-study context: There were largely donor-specific TCR clusters.

Via MiXCR, TCRdb re-called the 5' RACE reads, giving one row per CDR3 protein. The sample includes under 40,000 distinct CDR3 sequences, 6% to 7.5% seen only once; the top ten take 0.7% to 0.85%. Study findings and constraints: CD4/CD8 balance held among clones contracting day 15 to 85, and later expanders leaned CD4+.

The V and J ends lost 5 bases and 10 bases, in that order; junction bases with no gene match: 8. This CDR3 region has 13 residues. Germline V gene sequence: CDR1 SGHNT, CDR2 YENEEA. This receptor was taken from an adult who had mild COVID-19 (a few samples of this study predate the infection). Cell type and time point are not known. The chain links TRBV11-3 to TRBJ2-1; TRBD2 agrees at 7 bases. Sequencing input: PBMCs or a T cell subset sorted from them (not recorded which). The CDR3, as DNA: TGTGCCAGCAGCGGGAGGGACCATCAGGAGCAGTTCTTC. Translated: CASSGRDHQEQFF.